This T cell receptor (beta chain) comes out of a study of PD-L1 blockade in urothelial cancer. Sequencing was performed with immunoSEQ multiplex PCR; in TCRdb, only in-frame clones are kept and a portion is missing. The sample consists of approximately 91,000 clones, 83% of them appearing once. The CDR3 is 15 amino acids. Germline V gene sequence: CDR1 SGHNT, CDR2 YYREEE (reference sequence). Trimming at V came to 3 bases and at J to 6 bases, leaving 7 bases not matched to a gene. The time point denotes: peripheral blood 6 weeks after treatment start. Sequencing used PBMCs, obtained around atezolizumab (anti-PD-L1) treatment. The J gene is TRBJ2-1, the V gene TRBV5-4, with 9 nucleotides matching TRBD2. The clonotype originates from an older man with urothelial cancer. CDR3 residues: CASSWAGTSRNEQFF. The CDR3 DNA reads TGTGCCAGCAGCTGGGCCGGGACTAGCCGCAATGAGCAGTTCTTC.